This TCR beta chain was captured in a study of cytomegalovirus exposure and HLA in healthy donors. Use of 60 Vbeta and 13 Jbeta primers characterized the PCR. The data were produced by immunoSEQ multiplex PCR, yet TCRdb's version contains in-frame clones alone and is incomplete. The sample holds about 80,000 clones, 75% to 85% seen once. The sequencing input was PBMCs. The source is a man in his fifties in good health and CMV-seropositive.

CDR3: CASNRGPTDTQYF. The CDR3 coding sequence is TGCGCCAGCAACCGAGGCCCCACAGATACGCAGTATTTT. The chain couples TRBV10-2 to TRBJ2-3; no reliable D call. The CDR3 runs 13 residues. Germline loops: CDR1 WSHSY, CDR2 SAAADI. With 7 bases removed from V and 2 bases from J, the gap between germline ends came to 10 bases.